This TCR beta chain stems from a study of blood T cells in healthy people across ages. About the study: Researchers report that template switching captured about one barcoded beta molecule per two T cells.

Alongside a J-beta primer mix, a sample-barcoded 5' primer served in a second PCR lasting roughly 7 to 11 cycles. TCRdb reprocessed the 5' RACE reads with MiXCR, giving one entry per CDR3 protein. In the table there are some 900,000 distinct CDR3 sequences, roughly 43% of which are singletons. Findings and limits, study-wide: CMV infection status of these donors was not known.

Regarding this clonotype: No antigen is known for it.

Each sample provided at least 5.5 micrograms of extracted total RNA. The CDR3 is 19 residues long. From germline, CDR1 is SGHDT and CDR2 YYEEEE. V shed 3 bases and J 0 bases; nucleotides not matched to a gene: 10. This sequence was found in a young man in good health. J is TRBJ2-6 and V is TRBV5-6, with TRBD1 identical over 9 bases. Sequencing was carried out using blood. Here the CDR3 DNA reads TGTGCCAGCAGCTCCCCCGGGACAGGGCCTTTCTCTGGGGCCAACGTCCTGACTTTC. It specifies CASSSPGTGPFSGANVLTF. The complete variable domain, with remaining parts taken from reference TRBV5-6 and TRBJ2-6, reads DAGVTQSPTHLIKTRGQQVTLRCSPKSGHDTVSWYQQALGQGPQFIFQYYEEEERQRGNFPDRFSGHQFPNYSSELNVNALLLGDSALYLCASSSPGTGPFSGANVLTFGAGSRLTVL.